This T cell receptor (beta chain) is drawn from a study of regulatory T cells in long-lasting Graves disease. The sample holds many counts of this clonotype. The TCR beta library used iRepertoire HTBI primers with Arm-PCR amplification of CDR3. TCRdb fed the multiplex PCR reads into MiXCR, producing one record per CDR3 protein. Of a few hundred thousand distinct CDR3 sequences listed, approximately 13% are singletons. With 3 bases removed from V and 1 base from J, the gap between germline ends came to 14 bases. Germline V gene sequence: CDR1 DFQATT, CDR2 SNEGSKA (reference sequence). The CDR3 contains 15 residues. Time point indicated: newly diagnosed GD, antithyroid drugs for less than 3 months. The TCR library was made from RNA extracted from PBMCs. These sequences were also reported in another study, on T cells in Graves' hyperthyroidism and ophthalmopathy.

The specimen was peripheral blood mononuclear cells (PBMCs), collected at new diagnosis, from a patient treated with antithyroid drugs. This clonotype was sampled from a man aged 30 to 39 with Graves disease. The gene calls are TRBV20-1 and TRBJ2-3; D not resolved. CDR3 DNA: TGCAGTGCTAGTAGGGTAGGTGCGGGCACAGATACGCAGTATTTT. Translation: CSASRVGAGTDTQYF.